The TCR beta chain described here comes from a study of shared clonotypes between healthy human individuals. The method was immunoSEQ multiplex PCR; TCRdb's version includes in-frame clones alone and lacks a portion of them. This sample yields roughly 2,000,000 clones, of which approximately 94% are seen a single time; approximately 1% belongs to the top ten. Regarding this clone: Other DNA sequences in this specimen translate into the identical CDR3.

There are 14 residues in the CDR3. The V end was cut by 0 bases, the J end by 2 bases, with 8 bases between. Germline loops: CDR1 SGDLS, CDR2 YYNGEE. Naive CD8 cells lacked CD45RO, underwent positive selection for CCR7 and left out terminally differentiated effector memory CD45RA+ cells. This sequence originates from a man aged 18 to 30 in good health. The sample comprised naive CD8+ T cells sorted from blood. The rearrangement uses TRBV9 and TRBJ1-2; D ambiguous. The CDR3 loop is CASSVAPGNYGYTF. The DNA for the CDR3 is TGTGCCAGCAGCGTAGCCCCGGGGAACTATGGCTACACCTTC.